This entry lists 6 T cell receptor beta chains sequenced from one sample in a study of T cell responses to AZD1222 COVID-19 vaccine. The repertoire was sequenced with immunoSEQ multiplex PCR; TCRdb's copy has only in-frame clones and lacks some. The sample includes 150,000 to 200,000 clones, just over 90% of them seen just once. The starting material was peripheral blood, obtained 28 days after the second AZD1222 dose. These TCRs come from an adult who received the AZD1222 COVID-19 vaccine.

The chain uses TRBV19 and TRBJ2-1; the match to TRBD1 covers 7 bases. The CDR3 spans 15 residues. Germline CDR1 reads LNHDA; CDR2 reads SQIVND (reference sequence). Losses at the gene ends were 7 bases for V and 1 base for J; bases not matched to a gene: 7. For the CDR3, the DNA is TGTGCCAGTACCCAACAGGGGTTATCCTACAATGAGCAGTTCTTC. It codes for CASTQQGLSYNEQFF.

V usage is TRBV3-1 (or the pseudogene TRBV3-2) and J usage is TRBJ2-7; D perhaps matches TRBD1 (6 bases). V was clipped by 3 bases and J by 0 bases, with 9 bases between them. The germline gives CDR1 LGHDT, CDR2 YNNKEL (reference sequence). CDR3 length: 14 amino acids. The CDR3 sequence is CASSHNRVSYEQYF. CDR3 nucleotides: TGTGCCAGCAGCCACAACAGGGTCTCCTACGAGCAGTACTTC.

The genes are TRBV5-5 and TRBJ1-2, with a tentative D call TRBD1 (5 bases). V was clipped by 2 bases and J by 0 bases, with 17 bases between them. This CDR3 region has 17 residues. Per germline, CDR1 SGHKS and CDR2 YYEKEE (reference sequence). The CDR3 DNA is TGTGCCAGCAGCTTCGGGGCAAGACTGAGAGCTAACTATGGCTACACCTTC. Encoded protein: CASSFGARLRANYGYTF.

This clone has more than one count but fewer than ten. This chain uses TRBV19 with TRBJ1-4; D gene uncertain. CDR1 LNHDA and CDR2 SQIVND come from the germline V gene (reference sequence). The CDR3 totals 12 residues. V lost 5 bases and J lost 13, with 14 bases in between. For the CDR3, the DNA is TGTGCCAGTAGTTCCGACATTTCCCGACTGTTTTTT. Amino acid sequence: CASSSDISRLFF.

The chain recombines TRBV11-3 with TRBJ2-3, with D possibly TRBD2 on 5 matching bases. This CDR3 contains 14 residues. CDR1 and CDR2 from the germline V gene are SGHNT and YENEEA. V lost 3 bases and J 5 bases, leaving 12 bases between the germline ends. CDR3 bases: TGTGCCAGCAGCTTCGGTGGGAGTGAAGATACGCAGTATTTT. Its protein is CASSFGGSEDTQYF. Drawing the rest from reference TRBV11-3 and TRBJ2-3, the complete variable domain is EAGVVQSPRYKIIEKKQPVAFWCNPISGHNTLYWYLQNLGQGPELLIRYENEEAVDDSQLPKDRFSAERLKGVDSTLKIQPAELGDSAVYLCASSFGGSEDTQYFGPGTRLTVL.

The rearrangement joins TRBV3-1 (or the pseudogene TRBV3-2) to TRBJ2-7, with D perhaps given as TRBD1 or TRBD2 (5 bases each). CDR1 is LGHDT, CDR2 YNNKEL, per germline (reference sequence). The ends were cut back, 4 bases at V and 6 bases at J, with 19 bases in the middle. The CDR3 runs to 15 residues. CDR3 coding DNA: TGTGCCAGCAGCCCTCCAGGGACGGTGTACGGCGAGCAGTACTTC. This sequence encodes CASSPPGTVYGEQYF.